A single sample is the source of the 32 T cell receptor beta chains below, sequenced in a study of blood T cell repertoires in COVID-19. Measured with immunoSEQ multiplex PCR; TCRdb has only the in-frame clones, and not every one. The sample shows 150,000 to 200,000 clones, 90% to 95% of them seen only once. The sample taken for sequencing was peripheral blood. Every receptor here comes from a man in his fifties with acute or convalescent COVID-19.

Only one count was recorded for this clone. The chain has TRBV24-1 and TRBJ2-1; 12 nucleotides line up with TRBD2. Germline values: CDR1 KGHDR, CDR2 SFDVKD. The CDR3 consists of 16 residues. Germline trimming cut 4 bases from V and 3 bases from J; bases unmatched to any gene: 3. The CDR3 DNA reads TGTGCCACCAGTGACCGGACTAGCGGGGACTACAATGAGCAGTTCTTC. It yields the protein CATSDRTSGDYNEQFF.

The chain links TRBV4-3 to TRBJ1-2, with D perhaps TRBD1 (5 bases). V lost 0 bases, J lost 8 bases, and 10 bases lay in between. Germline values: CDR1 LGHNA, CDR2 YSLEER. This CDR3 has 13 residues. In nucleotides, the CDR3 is TGCGCCAGCAGCCAAGATCGGGCAGGGGGCTACACCTTC. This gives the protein CASSQDRAGGYTF.

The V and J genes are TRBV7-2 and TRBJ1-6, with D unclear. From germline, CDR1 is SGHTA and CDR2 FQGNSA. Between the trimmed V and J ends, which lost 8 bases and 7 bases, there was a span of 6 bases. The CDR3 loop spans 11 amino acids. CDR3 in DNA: TGTGCCAGCGGGCAGAATTCACCCCTCCACTTT. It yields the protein CASGQNSPLHF.

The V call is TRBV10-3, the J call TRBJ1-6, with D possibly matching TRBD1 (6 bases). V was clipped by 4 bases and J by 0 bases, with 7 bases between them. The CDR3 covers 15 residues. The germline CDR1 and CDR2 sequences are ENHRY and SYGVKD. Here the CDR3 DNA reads TGTGCCATCAGTGCGGACAGCTCCTATAATTCACCCCTCCACTTT. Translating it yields CAISADSSYNSPLHF.

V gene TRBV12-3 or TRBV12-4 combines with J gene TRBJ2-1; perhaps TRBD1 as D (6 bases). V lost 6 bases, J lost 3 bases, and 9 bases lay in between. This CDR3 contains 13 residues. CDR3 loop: CASRTGRYNEQFF. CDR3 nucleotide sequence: TGTGCCAGCAGAACAGGGCGCTACAATGAGCAGTTCTTC.

The CDR3 nucleotides read TGTGCCAGTCGAAAGGACACCCTGAAGGTCGAGCAGTACTTC. Protein sequence: CASRKDTLKVEQYF. The chain uses TRBV19 and TRBJ2-7; the D gene is possibly TRBD1 (5 bases). The CDR3 consists of 14 residues. Germline V gene lookup returns CDR1 LNHDA and CDR2 SQIVND (reference sequence). Deletions cut 8 bases from V and 6 bases from J, with 20 bases between.

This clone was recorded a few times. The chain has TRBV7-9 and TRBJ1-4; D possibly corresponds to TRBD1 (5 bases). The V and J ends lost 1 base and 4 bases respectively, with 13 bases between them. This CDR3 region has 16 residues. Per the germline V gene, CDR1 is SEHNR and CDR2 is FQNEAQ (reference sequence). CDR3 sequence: CASSLGGGTDNEKLFF. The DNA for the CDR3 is TGTGCCAGCAGCTTAGGTGGGGGGACGGATAATGAAAAACTGTTTTTT.

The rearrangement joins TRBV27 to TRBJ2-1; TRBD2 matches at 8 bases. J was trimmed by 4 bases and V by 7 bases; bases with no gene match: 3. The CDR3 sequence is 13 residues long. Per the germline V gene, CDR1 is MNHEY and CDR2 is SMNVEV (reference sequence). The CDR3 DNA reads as TGTGCCAGCACAATAGCGGGATACAATGAGCAGTTCTTC. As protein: CASTIAGYNEQFF.

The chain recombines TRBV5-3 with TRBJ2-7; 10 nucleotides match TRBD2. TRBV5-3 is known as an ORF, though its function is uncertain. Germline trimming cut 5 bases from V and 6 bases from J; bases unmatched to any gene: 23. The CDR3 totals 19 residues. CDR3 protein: CARRPQGTSGNIAPREQYF. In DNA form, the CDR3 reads TGTGCCAGAAGACCTCAAGGAACTAGCGGGAACATTGCCCCGCGCGAGCAGTACTTC.

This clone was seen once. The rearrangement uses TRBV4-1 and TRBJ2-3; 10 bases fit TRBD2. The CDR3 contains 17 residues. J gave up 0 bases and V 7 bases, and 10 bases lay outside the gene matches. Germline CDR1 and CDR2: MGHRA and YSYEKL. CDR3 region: CASTLSGGYQSTDTQYF. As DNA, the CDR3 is TGCGCCAGCACCCTTAGCGGGGGGTACCAAAGCACAGATACGCAGTATTTT.

The CDR3 region has the DNA TGTGCCAGCAGCTCGACGGAGAACTGGAACACTGAAGCTTTCTTT. It is translated as CASSSTENWNTEAFF. The V and J genes are TRBV11-2 and TRBJ1-1; no clear D. The V gene lost 4 bases and the J gene lost 1 base, with 13 bases spanning the gap. The CDR3 sequence is 15 residues long. The V gene's germline CDR1 is SGHAT and CDR2 FQNNGV.

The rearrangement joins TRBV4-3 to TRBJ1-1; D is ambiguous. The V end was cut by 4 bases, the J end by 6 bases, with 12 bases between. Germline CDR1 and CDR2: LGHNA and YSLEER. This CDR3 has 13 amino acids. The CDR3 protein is CASSLNYGAEAFF. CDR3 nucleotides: TGCGCCAGCAGCCTTAATTACGGGGCTGAAGCTTTCTTT.

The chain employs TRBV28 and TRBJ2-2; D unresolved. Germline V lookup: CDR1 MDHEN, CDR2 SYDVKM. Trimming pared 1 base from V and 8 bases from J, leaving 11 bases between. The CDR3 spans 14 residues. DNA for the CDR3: TGTGCCAGCAGTTTATCGGCAGGTGGGGGGGAGCTGTTTTTT. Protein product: CASSLSAGGGELFF.

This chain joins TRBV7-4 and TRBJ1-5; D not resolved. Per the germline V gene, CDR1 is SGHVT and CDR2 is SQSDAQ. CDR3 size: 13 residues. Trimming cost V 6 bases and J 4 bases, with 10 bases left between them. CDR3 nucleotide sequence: TGTGCCAGCAGGAGGGTACTGAATCAGCCCCAGCATTTT. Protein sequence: CASRRVLNQPQHF.

CDR3 sequence: CASSLVAGPSYEQYF. In DNA form, the CDR3 reads TGTGCCAGCAGCTTAGTCGCGGGACCCTCCTACGAGCAGTACTTC. The chain joins TRBV7-2 to TRBJ2-7; TRBD2 might be the D (6 bases). V was cut by 1 base and J by 0 bases, with 10 bases left in between. The CDR3 runs to 15 residues. Per germline, CDR1 SGHTA and CDR2 FQGNSA.

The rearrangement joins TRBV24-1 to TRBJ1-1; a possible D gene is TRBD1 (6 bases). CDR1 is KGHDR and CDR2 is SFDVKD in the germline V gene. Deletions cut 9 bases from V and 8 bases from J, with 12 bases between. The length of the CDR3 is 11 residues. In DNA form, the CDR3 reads TGTGCCACCTCCTGGGGACAAGAAGCTTTCTTT. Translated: CATSWGQEAFF.

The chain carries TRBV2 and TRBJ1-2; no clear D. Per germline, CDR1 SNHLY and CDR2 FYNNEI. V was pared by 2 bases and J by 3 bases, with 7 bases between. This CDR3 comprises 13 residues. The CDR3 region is CASSEMADYGYTF. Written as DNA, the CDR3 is TGTGCCAGCAGTGAAATGGCAGACTATGGCTACACCTTC.

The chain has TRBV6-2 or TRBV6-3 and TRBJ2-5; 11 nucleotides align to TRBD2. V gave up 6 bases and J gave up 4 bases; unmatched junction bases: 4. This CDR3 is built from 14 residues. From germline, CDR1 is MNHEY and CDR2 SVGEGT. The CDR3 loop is CASSPGTSGETQYF. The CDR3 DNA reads TGTGCCAGCAGCCCCGGGACTAGCGGAGAGACCCAGTACTTC.

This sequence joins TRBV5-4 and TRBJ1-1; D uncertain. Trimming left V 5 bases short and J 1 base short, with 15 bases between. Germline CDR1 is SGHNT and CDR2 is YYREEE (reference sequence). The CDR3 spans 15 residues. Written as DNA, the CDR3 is TGTGCCAGCAGGAGTCATCAACCGGGGAACACTGAAGCTTTCTTT. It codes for CASRSHQPGNTEAFF.

This CDR3 is CASSPGQNKQWAGNEQFF. CDR3 DNA sequence: TGTGCCAGCTCACCCGGCCAAAACAAACAGTGGGCTGGCAATGAGCAGTTCTTC. V is TRBV18 and J is TRBJ2-1; D unclear. CDR1 is KGHSH and CDR2 is LQKENI in the germline V gene. The CDR3 length is 18 residues. V was cut by 3 bases and J by 6 bases, with 24 bases left in between.

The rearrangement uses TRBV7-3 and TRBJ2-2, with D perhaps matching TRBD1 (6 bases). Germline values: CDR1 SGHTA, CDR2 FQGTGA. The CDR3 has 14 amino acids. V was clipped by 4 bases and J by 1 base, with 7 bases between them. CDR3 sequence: CASSSGQNTGELFF. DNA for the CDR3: TGTGCCAGCAGCTCGGGACAGAACACCGGGGAGCTGTTTTTT.

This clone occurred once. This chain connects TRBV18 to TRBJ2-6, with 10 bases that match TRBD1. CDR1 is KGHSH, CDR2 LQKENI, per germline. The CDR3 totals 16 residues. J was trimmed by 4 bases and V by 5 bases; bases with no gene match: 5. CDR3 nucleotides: TGTGCCAGCTCAGCCGGGACAGGGGACGGGGCCAACGTCCTGACTTTC. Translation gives CASSAGTGDGANVLTF.

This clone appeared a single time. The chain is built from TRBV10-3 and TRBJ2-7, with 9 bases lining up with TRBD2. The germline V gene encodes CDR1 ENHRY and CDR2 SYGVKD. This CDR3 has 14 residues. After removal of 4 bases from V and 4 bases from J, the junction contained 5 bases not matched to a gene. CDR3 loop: CAISGAGGPYEQYF. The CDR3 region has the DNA TGTGCCATCAGTGGGGCGGGAGGGCCTTACGAGCAGTACTTC.

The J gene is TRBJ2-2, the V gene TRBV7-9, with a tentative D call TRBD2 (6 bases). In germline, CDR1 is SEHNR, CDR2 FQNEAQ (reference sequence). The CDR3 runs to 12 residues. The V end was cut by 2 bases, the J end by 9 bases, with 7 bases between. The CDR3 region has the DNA TGTGCCAGCAGCTTACTAGCGCGGGAGCTGTTTTTT. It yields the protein CASSLLARELFF.

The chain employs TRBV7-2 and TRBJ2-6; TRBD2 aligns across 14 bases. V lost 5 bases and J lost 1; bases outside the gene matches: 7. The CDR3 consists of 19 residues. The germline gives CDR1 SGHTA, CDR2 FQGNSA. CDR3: CASSPRTSGRSSGANVLTF. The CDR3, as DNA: TGTGCCAGCAGCCCCCGGACTAGCGGGAGGTCGTCTGGGGCCAACGTCCTGACTTTC.

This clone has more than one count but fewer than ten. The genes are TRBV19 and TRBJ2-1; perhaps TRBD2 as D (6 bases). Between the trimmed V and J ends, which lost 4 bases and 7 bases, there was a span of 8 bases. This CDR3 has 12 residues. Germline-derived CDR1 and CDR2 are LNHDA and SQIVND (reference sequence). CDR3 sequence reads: CASSRRENEQFF. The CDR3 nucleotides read TGTGCCAGTAGTAGGCGGGAAAATGAGCAGTTCTTC.

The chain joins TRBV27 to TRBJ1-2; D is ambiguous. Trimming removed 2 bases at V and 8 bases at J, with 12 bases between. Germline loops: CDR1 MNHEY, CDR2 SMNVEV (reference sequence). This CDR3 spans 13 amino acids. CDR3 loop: CASSLGSHGGYTF. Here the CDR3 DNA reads TGTGCCAGCAGTTTAGGCTCTCACGGGGGCTACACCTTC.

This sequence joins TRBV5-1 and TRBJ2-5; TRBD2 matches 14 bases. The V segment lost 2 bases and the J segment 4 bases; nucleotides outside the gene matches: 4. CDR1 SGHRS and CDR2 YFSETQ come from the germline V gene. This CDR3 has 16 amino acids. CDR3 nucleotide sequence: TGCGCCAGCAGCTTTGGGACTAGCGGGGGAAGAGAGACCCAGTACTTC. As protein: CASSFGTSGGRETQYF.

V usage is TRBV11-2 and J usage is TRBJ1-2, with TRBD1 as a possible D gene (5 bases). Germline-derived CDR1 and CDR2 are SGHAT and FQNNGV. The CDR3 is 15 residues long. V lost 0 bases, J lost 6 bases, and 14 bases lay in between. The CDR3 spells CASSLERTSGHGYTF. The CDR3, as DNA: TGTGCCAGCAGCTTAGAACGGACATCAGGACATGGCTACACCTTC.

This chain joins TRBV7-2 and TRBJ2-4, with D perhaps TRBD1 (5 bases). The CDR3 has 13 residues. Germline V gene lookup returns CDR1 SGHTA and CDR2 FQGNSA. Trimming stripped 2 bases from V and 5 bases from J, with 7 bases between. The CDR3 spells CASSLQGENIQYF. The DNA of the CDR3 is TGTGCCAGCAGCTTACAGGGTGAAAACATTCAGTACTTC. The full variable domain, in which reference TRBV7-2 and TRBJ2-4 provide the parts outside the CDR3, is GAGVSQSPSNKVTEKGKDVELRCDPISGHTALYWYRQSLGQGLEFLIYFQGNSAPDKSGLPSDRFSAERTGGSVSTLTIQRTQQEDSAVYLCASSLQGENIQYFGAGTRLSVL.

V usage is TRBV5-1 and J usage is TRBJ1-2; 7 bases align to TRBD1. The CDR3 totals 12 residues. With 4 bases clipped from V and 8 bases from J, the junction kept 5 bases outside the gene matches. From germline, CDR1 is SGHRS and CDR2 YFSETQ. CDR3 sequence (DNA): TGCGCCAGCAGCCAGACAGGGACGGGCTACACCTTC. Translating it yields CASSQTGTGYTF.

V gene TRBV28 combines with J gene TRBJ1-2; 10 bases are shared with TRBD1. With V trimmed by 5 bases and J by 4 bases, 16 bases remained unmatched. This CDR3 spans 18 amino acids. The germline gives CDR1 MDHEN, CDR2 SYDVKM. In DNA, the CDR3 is TGTGCCAGCAGTCTCGTGACAGGGGGCGCGAGGGTTGGCTATGGCTACACCTTC. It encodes CASSLVTGGARVGYGYTF.